Listed here are 15 T cell receptor beta chains from one sample, sequenced in a study of PD-1 blockade in mismatch repair-deficient tumors. Clones were read by immunoSEQ multiplex PCR, and TCRdb kept only the in-frame ones, dropping some. Of 100,000 or so clones listed, 70% to 85% are singletons. The starting material was peripheral blood, obtained 36 weeks after starting pembrolizumab. The receptors derive from an adult with mismatch repair-deficient cancer.

The chain has TRBV4-2 and TRBJ2-7; 8 nucleotides align to TRBD2. The CDR3 consists of 16 residues. Germline loops: CDR1 LGHNA, CDR2 YNFKEQ. Germline trimming cut 0 bases from V and 4 bases from J; bases unmatched to any gene: 8. The chain's CDR3 is CASSQELAGYSYEQYF. CDR3 coding DNA: TGTGCCAGCAGCCAAGAGTTAGCGGGATATTCGTACGAGCAGTACTTC.

In its sample, this clone was seen once. The chain couples TRBV27 to TRBJ1-1, with D perhaps matching TRBD1 (5 bases). The CDR3 length is 14 residues. V was shortened by 6 bases and J by 5 bases, with 16 bases between the two germline ends. The germline V gene has CDR1 MNHEY and CDR2 SMNVEV (reference sequence). CDR3 sequence (DNA): TGTGCCAGCAGCCGGGGGGGTAGAAGGACTGAAGCTTTCTTT. As protein: CASSRGGRRTEAFF.

This clone was seen a few times. The chain links TRBV10-2 to TRBJ2-6; D is ambiguous. CDR3 length equals 14 residues. Trimming pared 8 bases from V and 3 bases from J, leaving 11 bases between. Per germline, CDR1 WSHSY and CDR2 SAAADI. CDR3 amino acids: CASYPPGGANVLTF. The CDR3, as DNA: TGCGCCAGCTACCCCCCGGGTGGGGCCAACGTCCTGACTTTC.

This clone was recorded at least ten times. The chain joins TRBV4-1 to TRBJ1-3; D remains unclear. CDR1 is MGHRA and CDR2 is YSYEKL in the germline V gene. CDR3 size: 13 residues. V lost 1 base and J lost 8, with 9 bases in between. The CDR3 loop reads CASSQGVLDTIYF. CDR3 DNA: TGCGCCAGCAGCCAAGGAGTTTTGGACACCATATATTTT.

This clone was seen only once. V and J are TRBV28 and TRBJ2-7; 9 bases align to TRBD1. CDR1 and CDR2 from the germline V gene are MDHEN and SYDVKM. V shed 6 bases and J 3 bases; nucleotides not matched to a gene: 6. The CDR3 extends over 14 amino acids. The CDR3 nucleotides are TGTGCCAGCAGAACCGGGACAGGGAGCTACGAGCAGTACTTC. Its translation is CASRTGTGSYEQYF.

This rearrangement joins TRBV30 to TRBJ2-7; 10 bases map to TRBD1. The CDR3 length is 15 residues. V lost 3 bases, J lost 2 bases, and 7 bases stayed unmatched. The V gene's germline CDR1 is GTSNPN and CDR2 SVGIG (reference sequence). The CDR3: CAWSPLGQGTYEQYF. In DNA form, the CDR3 reads TGTGCCTGGAGCCCGTTGGGACAGGGGACCTACGAGCAGTACTTC.

V usage is TRBV10-3 and J usage is TRBJ1-3, with D perhaps matching TRBD1 (6 bases). Germline CDR1 ENHRY, CDR2 SYGVKD. Trimming shortened V by 10 bases and J by 2 bases, and 9 bases separated the two germline ends. The CDR3 runs 12 residues. The CDR3 DNA reads TGTGCCACCCGGACAGCTGGAAACACCATATATTTT. Protein: CATRTAGNTIYF.

The table lists this clone with a count of one. The chain carries TRBV5-1 and TRBJ2-5; a possible D gene is TRBD2 (6 bases). Trimming cost V 7 bases and J 2 bases, with 18 bases left between them. Per the germline V gene, CDR1 is SGHRS and CDR2 is YFSETQ. The CDR3 loop spans 15 amino acids. CDR3 sequence (DNA): TGCGCCAGCGGCCGGGGGACCCAAAATCAAGAGACCCAGTACTTC. Translation gives CASGRGTQNQETQYF.

The V gene is TRBV11-2, the J gene TRBJ2-5; 8 bases are shared with TRBD2. The CDR3 is 16 amino acids. In germline, CDR1 is SGHAT, CDR2 FQNNGV. After removal of 7 bases from V and 1 base from J, the junction contained 11 bases not matched to a gene. Here the CDR3 DNA reads TGTGCCAGCACTAAGGGGAATAGCGGGGCCCAAGAGACCCAGTACTTC. Translated, it gives CASTKGNSGAQETQYF.

This chain links TRBV19 with TRBJ2-5; 11 nucleotides align to TRBD2. The V segment lost 11 bases and the J segment 1 base; nucleotides outside the gene matches: 9. Looked up from germline, CDR1 is LNHDA and CDR2 is SQIVND (reference sequence). The CDR3 sequence is 15 residues long. CDR3 coding DNA: TGTGCCCACACCCAGGGACTAGCGGCCCAAGAGACCCAGTACTTC. Amino acid sequence: CAHTQGLAAQETQYF.

The rearrangement joins TRBV9 to TRBJ2-3, with TRBD2 matching 14 bases. The CDR3 sequence is 17 residues long. The junction had 8 bases not matched to a gene; V was cut back by 2 bases and J by 6 bases. Germline V gives CDR1 SGDLS, CDR2 YYNGEE. CDR3 amino acids: CASSVGGTSGSRDTQYF. The DNA for the CDR3 is TGTGCCAGCAGCGTCGGGGGGACTAGCGGGAGTAGGGATACGCAGTATTTT.

This chain joins TRBV19 and TRBJ1-5, with D uncertain. The CDR3 contains 13 residues. CDR1 is LNHDA, CDR2 SQIVND, per germline (reference sequence). V was cut by 4 bases and J by 4 bases, with 8 bases left in between. The CDR3 nucleotides are TGTGCCAGTAGTAAGGCAGCAAATCAGCCCCAGCATTTT. This gives the protein CASSKAANQPQHF.

The chain carries TRBV11-2 and TRBJ2-1; a possible D gene is TRBD2 (6 bases). From germline, CDR1 is SGHAT and CDR2 FQNNGV. V lost 1 base and J 7 bases, leaving 17 bases between the germline ends. The CDR3 contains 16 residues. The DNA for the CDR3 is TGTGCCAGCAGCTTAGCCCAAGGACTACTACGGAATGAGCAGTTCTTC. It encodes CASSLAQGLLRNEQFF.

The chain has TRBV19 and TRBJ2-1, with D perhaps TRBD2 (5 bases). Germline lookup yields CDR1 LNHDA and CDR2 SQIVND (reference sequence). Trimming removed 1 base at V and 8 bases at J, with 12 bases between. The CDR3 is 14 residues long. The CDR3 is CASSIGLLVDEQFF. Here the CDR3 DNA reads TGTGCCAGTAGTATAGGCCTACTAGTCGATGAGCAGTTCTTC.

This rearrangement joins TRBV29-1 to TRBJ1-3; tentatively, D is TRBD1 (5 bases). The V and J ends lost 5 bases and 0 bases respectively, with 14 bases between them. Germline V CDR1 and CDR2: SQVTM, ANQGSEA. This CDR3 has 15 amino acids. The CDR3, as DNA: TGCAGCGTTAGGACACCCCCGAGCTCTGGAAACACCATATATTTT. Translation: CSVRTPPSSGNTIYF.